This entry lists 27 T cell receptor beta chains sequenced from one sample in a study of cytomegalovirus exposure and HLA in healthy donors. Primers included in the PCR were 60 Vbeta and 13 Jbeta primers. Repertoires were generated with immunoSEQ multiplex PCR, while TCRdb's copy carries only in-frame clones and drops some. The data contain under 85,000 clones, roughly 79% of them singletons. The material sequenced was PBMCs. Every receptor here comes from a middle-aged woman in good health and CMV-seropositive.

The chain couples TRBV6-1 to TRBJ2-1; 8 positions agree with TRBD2. Germline assignment: CDR1 MNHNS and CDR2 SASEGT. CDR3 length: 16 residues. V was pared by 3 bases and J by 0 bases, with 4 bases of the junction left unmatched. The CDR3 nucleotides are TGTGCCAGCAGTGAGGAGGGACTAGGCTCCTACAATGAGCAGTTCTTC. Protein product: CASSEEGLGSYNEQFF.

DNA for the CDR3: TGTGCCAGTAGTATAGCTAGCGGGGGGGCTATTCAGGAGCAGTTCTTC. It is translated as CASSIASGGAIQEQFF. J is TRBJ2-1 and V is TRBV19, with 12 bases that match TRBD2. With V trimmed by 1 base and J by 10 bases, 8 bases remained unmatched. The CDR3 loop spans 16 amino acids. The germline CDR1 and CDR2 sequences are LNHDA and SQIVND (reference sequence).

The chain recombines TRBV2 with TRBJ1-1; TRBD1 agrees at 8 bases. Germline assignment: CDR1 SNHLY and CDR2 FYNNEI. V lost 6 bases and J lost 4; bases outside the gene matches: 4. CDR3 length: 13 amino acids. The CDR3, as DNA: TGTGCCAGCAGGACAGACAGGGGCACTGAAGCTTTCTTT. Translation: CASRTDRGTEAFF.

This clone was seen ten or more times. The genes are TRBV30 and TRBJ1-6; 8 bases line up with TRBD1. The CDR3 covers 15 residues. Germline lookup yields CDR1 GTSNPN and CDR2 SVGIG (reference sequence). Trimming cost V 0 bases and J 9 bases; bases outside gene matches: 7. The CDR3 DNA follows: TGTGCCTGGAGTGTAATTTCAGGGGGCAGTTCACCCCTCCACTTT. It translates to CAWSVISGGSSPLHF.

Only a few counts were recorded for this clone. V is TRBV4-2 and J is TRBJ2-1; the D gene is possibly TRBD2 (6 bases). V shed 0 bases and J shed 0 bases, with 12 bases lying between them. The CDR3 covers 17 residues. Germline-derived CDR1 and CDR2 are LGHNA and YNFKEQ. CDR3 bases: TGTGCCAGCAGCCAAGATACGGCGGGACTCTCCTACAATGAGCAGTTCTTC. Its protein product is CASSQDTAGLSYNEQFF.

This clone has only a few counts. The genes are TRBV6-1 and TRBJ2-1, with a weak D call TRBD2 (7 bases). CDR1 and CDR2 from the germline V gene are MNHNS and SASEGT. The CDR3 runs to 13 residues. Trimming took 6 bases from V and 6 from J, leaving 12 bases between them. This CDR3 is CASSAAGANEQFF. In DNA, the CDR3 is TGTGCCAGCAGCGCCGCGGGGGCCAATGAGCAGTTCTTC.

The chain combines TRBV5-1 with TRBJ2-7, with 7 bases aligning to TRBD2. The CDR3 is 14 residues long. Looked up from germline, CDR1 is SGHRS and CDR2 is YFSETQ. The V segment lost 3 bases and the J segment 5 bases; nucleotides outside the gene matches: 8. This CDR3 reads CASSYGGVDDEQYF. The CDR3 nucleotides read TGCGCCAGCAGCTATGGGGGGGTGGATGACGAGCAGTACTTC.

This clone has only a few counts. V gene TRBV5-6 combines with J gene TRBJ1-2; D might be TRBD1 (6 bases). Germline V gene data show CDR1 as SGHDT and CDR2 as YYEEEE. The CDR3 sequence is 15 residues long. The ends were cut back, 1 base at V and 2 bases at J, with 12 bases in the middle. CDR3 sequence: CASSLNAGGNYGYTF. As DNA, the CDR3 is TGTGCCAGCAGCTTGAATGCGGGGGGCAACTATGGCTACACCTTC.

The gene calls are TRBV5-1 and TRBJ2-1; 11 positions match TRBD2. This CDR3 comprises 15 residues. Trimming removed 4 bases from V and 6 bases from J; junction bases left unmatched: 6. The germline CDR1 and CDR2 sequences are SGHRS and YFSETQ. This CDR3 is CASSLGLAVLNEQFF. The CDR3, as DNA: TGCGCCAGCAGCCTGGGACTAGCGGTCCTCAATGAGCAGTTCTTC.

This clone appeared a single time. The genes are TRBV10-3 and TRBJ2-5, with D maybe TRBD2 (6 bases). V gave up 5 bases and J gave up 2 bases, with 15 bases separating them. CDR1 and CDR2 (germline): ENHRY, SYGVKD. CDR3 length: 15 amino acids. In nucleotides, the CDR3 is TGTGCCATCAGTCAAACCGGGACTTCTCAAGAGACCCAGTACTTC. Protein product: CAISQTGTSQETQYF.

To note about this clone: Distinct nucleotide sequences in the sample also encode this CDR3. The chain couples TRBV6-5 to TRBJ1-1; the D is unclear. Germline V CDR1 and CDR2: MNHEY, SVGAGI. The CDR3 has 13 residues. The V gene lost 0 bases and the J gene lost 1 base, with 3 bases spanning the gap. The CDR3 sequence: CASSYSRNTEAFF. The CDR3 DNA sequence: TGTGCCAGCAGTTACTCTAGGAACACTGAAGCTTTCTTT.

The V gene is TRBV5-1, the J gene TRBJ1-6; D might be TRBD1 (6 bases). The germline V gene encodes CDR1 SGHRS and CDR2 YFSETQ. V lost 0 bases to trimming and J lost 9 bases, with 13 bases between them. This CDR3 has 15 residues. CDR3 coding DNA: TGCGCCAGCAGCTTGGATATTACAGGGACTTCACCCCTCCACTTT. Protein product: CASSLDITGTSPLHF.

The J gene is TRBJ2-7, the V gene TRBV5-4; the match to TRBD2 covers 14 bases. The V segment lost 4 bases and the J segment 12 bases; nucleotides outside the gene matches: 15. The germline V gene encodes CDR1 SGHNT and CDR2 YYREEE (reference sequence). The CDR3 has 16 residues. The CDR3 nucleotides are TGTGCCAGCAGCCCCGGACTAGCGGGAGGCCGCGGGGGATGGTACTTC. Amino acid sequence: CASSPGLAGGRGGWYF.

The V and J genes are TRBV6-5 and TRBJ1-2, with D possibly matching TRBD1 (6 bases). The V end lost 8 bases, the J end lost 6 bases, and 16 bases lay between the germline ends. In germline, CDR1 is MNHEY, CDR2 SVGAGI. The CDR3 spans 13 residues. The CDR3 sequence: CASLLYRDDGYTF. The CDR3 DNA reads TGTGCCAGCCTCCTGTACAGGGACGATGGCTACACCTTC.

The J gene is TRBJ2-3, the V gene TRBV7-9; tentatively, D is TRBD2 (6 bases). Trimming removed 3 bases at V and 0 bases at J, with 13 bases between. The germline V gene encodes CDR1 SEHNR and CDR2 FQNEAQ (reference sequence). The CDR3 totals 16 residues. The CDR3 is CASSLGRGFSTDTQYF. CDR3 bases: TGTGCCAGCAGCTTGGGGCGGGGTTTTAGCACAGATACGCAGTATTTT.

The gene calls are TRBV15 and TRBJ2-7, with D maybe TRBD1 (6 bases). Per the germline V gene, CDR1 is LNHNV and CDR2 is YYDKDF (reference sequence). The CDR3 is made up of 14 amino acids. Trimming took 0 bases from V and 3 from J, leaving 9 bases between them. CDR3 protein: CATSRDIGGYEQYF. The CDR3 DNA sequence: TGTGCCACCAGCAGAGATATAGGGGGCTACGAGCAGTACTTC.

This clone was observed a handful of times. V is TRBV7-6 and J is TRBJ1-3; D not resolved. The CDR3 covers 18 residues. The germline V gene has CDR1 SGHVS and CDR2 FNYEAQ. V was cut by 4 bases and J by 4 bases, with 23 bases left in between. CDR3 amino acids: CASSSQLARRRSGNTIYF. In DNA form, the CDR3 reads TGTGCCAGCAGCTCCCAACTCGCGAGGCGGCGGTCGGGAAACACCATATATTTT.

The count of this clone is one. This chain links TRBV6-5 with TRBJ2-7; 9 nucleotides line up with TRBD2. Germline assignment: CDR1 MNHEY and CDR2 SVGAGI. The CDR3 runs 15 residues. The ends lost 7 bases at V and 9 bases at J; junction bases unmatched: 16. As DNA, the CDR3 is TGTGCCAGCACCTCGCTGACTAGCGGTCTTGCGGGGCAGTACTTC. This encodes CASTSLTSGLAGQYF.

The V call is TRBV5-4, the J call TRBJ1-1; tentatively, D is TRBD1 (6 bases). Germline V lookup: CDR1 SGHNT, CDR2 YYREEE (reference sequence). The length of the CDR3 is 18 residues. V dropped 4 bases and J dropped 3 bases, with 25 bases sitting between them. The CDR3 DNA follows: TGTGCCAGCAGCCCGAAAGGCGGGGGCATAAGTAAGGACACTGAAGCTTTCTTT. Translating gives CASSPKGGGISKDTEAFF.

This chain joins TRBV18 and TRBJ2-3; no clear D. This CDR3 has 14 residues. V was shortened by 2 bases and J by 5 bases, with 11 bases between the two germline ends. CDR1 and CDR2 (germline): KGHSH, LQKENI. CDR3 nucleotide sequence: TGTGCCAGCTCACCATCGACTCCAAGAGATACGCAGTATTTT. Its translation: CASSPSTPRDTQYF.

This clone was detected only once. CDR3 protein: CASSEYLFSGGGHEQFF. CDR3 DNA sequence: TGTGCCAGCAGTGAATACCTTTTTAGCGGGGGCGGCCATGAGCAGTTCTTC. The chain uses TRBV25-1 and TRBJ2-1; 9 bases fit TRBD2. Trimming removed 0 bases from V and 8 bases from J; junction bases left unmatched: 11. CDR1 is MGHDK, CDR2 SYGVNS, per germline. CDR3 size: 17 residues.

This chain links TRBV5-1 with TRBJ2-3; 11 bases line up with TRBD2. CDR1 and CDR2 from the germline V gene are SGHRS and YFSETQ. This CDR3 is built from 17 residues. V lost 0 bases, J lost 3 bases, and 6 bases stayed unmatched. The CDR3 region is CASSLGLAGLRTDTQYF. The CDR3 nucleotides are TGCGCCAGCAGCTTGGGACTAGCGGGACTGAGGACAGATACGCAGTATTTT. Using reference TRBV5-1 and TRBJ2-3 for the parts outside the CDR3, the full variable domain is KAGVTQTPRYLIKTRGQQVTLSCSPISGHRSVSWYQQTPGQGLQFLFEYFSETQRNKGNFPGRFSGRQFSNSRSEMNVSTLELGDSALYLCASSLGLAGLRTDTQYFGPGTRLTVL.

This chain uses TRBV6-1 with TRBJ1-5; D uncertain. Looked up from germline, CDR1 is MNHNS and CDR2 is SASEGT. CDR3 length: 16 residues. Trimming cost V 2 bases and J 6 bases, with 17 bases left between them. CDR3 DNA: TGTGCCAGCAGTGAACGAGGCACCGGGTTGGGTCAGCCCCAGCATTTT. As protein: CASSERGTGLGQPQHF.

The rearrangement joins TRBV4-2 to TRBJ2-5; 9 bases are a match to TRBD2. Germline V gene lookup returns CDR1 LGHNA and CDR2 YNFKEQ. This CDR3 contains 15 residues. V was clipped by 4 bases and J by 5 bases; unmatched bases: 8. The CDR3 region has the DNA TGTGCCAGCAGCCCTCGGCGGGAGGGCCTGGAGACCCAGTACTTC. It is translated as CASSPRREGLETQYF.

The gene calls are TRBV29-1 and TRBJ1-2; weak D call: TRBD1 (5 bases). The V gene's germline CDR1 is SQVTM and CDR2 ANQGSEA. Trimming took off 3 bases at V and 4 bases at J, with 9 bases between the two ends. The length of the CDR3 is 12 residues. CDR3 nucleotide sequence: TGCAGCGTTGAGAACGGGGGCTATGGCTACACCTTC. It translates to CSVENGGYGYTF.

The gene calls are TRBV6-6 and TRBJ2-1; D is undetermined. The germline V gene has CDR1 MNHNY and CDR2 SVGAGI (reference sequence). Trimming took 5 bases from V and 7 from J, leaving 6 bases between them. This CDR3 is 11 amino acids long. CDR3 protein: CASSPRNEQFF. CDR3 bases: TGTGCCAGCAGTCCCCGGAATGAGCAGTTCTTC.

The J gene is TRBJ2-2, the V gene TRBV6-6; unclear D gene. This CDR3 comprises 12 residues. Germline V gene data show CDR1 as MNHNY and CDR2 as SVGAGI (reference sequence). Between the trimmed V and J ends, which lost 2 bases and 10 bases, there was a span of 8 bases. DNA of the CDR3: TGTGCCAGCAGTTACCCCCGTAAGGAGCTGTTTTTT. Its translation: CASSYPRKELFF.